Listed below are T cell receptor beta chains from one sample, sequenced in a study of yellow fever vaccine responses in identical twins. TCRdb re-derived calls from the RT-PCR reads in MiXCR, one entry per CDR3 protein. The table has approximately 32,000 distinct CDR3 sequences, about 61% seen once; the top ten hold 4.5%. The starting material was T cells from blood (PBMCs), unsorted or a sorted subset (not recorded which), obtained before or after yellow fever vaccination (not recorded which). All receptors come from a woman aged 18-29 years who received the yellow fever vaccine. CDR3s include the opening cysteine and the closing phenylalanine or tryptophan. D genes are given only for firm matches. Expanded clones are given a class, and other clones once, few, many or no size at all.

J,V,size,D,DNA,CDR3
TRBJ2-1,TRBV13,-,TRBD2,TGTGCCAGTCAAAGCGGGAGCCTTAATGAGCAGTTCTTC,CASQSGSLNEQFF
TRBJ1-3,TRBV2,-,TRBD1,TGTGCCAGCAGGGACAGGGGCTCTGGAAACACCATATATTTT,CASRDRGSGNTIYF
TRBJ2-5,TRBV15,few,-,TGTGCCACCAGCGGGCGGATGTACCAAGAGACCCAGTACTTC,CATSGRMYQETQYF
TRBJ2-3,TRBV28,-,-,TGTGCCAGCAGTTTAGGATATCGAGAAGATACGCAGTATTTT,CASSLGYREDTQYF
TRBJ2-7,TRBV5-6,-,-,TGTGCCAGCACCCTGGGCCCCTACGAGCAGTACTTC,CASTLGPYEQYF
TRBJ1-5,TRBV7-9,few,-,TGTGCCAGCAGCCCGGCAACAGGGTTAGGTCAGCCCCAGCATTTT,CASSPATGLGQPQHF
TRBJ2-7,TRBV24-1,few,-,TGTGCCACCAGTGATTTGACCGGAGGCTCCTACGAGCAGTACTTC,CATSDLTGGSYEQYF
TRBJ2-1,TRBV9,once,-,TGTGCCAGCAGCTCCAACACTAACCTCGGCTACAATGAGCAGTTCTTC,CASSSNTNLGYNEQFF
TRBJ1-1,TRBV23-1,-,TRBD1,TGCGCCAGCAGTCGAGACAGGGGGTCGGACACTGAAGCTTTCTTT,CASSRDRGSDTEAFF
TRBJ2-1,TRBV4-1,-,-,TGCGCCAGCAGCCACGACGTAAATGAGCAGTTCTTC,CASSHDVNEQFF
TRBJ1-1,TRBV18,once,TRBD1,TGTGCCAGCTCACCACGACAGGGGAAGAACACTGAAGCTTTCTTT,CASSPRQGKNTEAFF
TRBJ2-2,TRBV11-3,-,-,TGTGCCAGCAGCTTAGAGTGGGGTAGCGAGAACACCGGGGAGCTGTTTTTT,CASSLEWGSENTGELFF
TRBJ1-3,TRBV28,-,-,TGTGCCAGCACCATCCGGGGGTTGGGAAACACCATATATTTT,CASTIRGLGNTIYF
TRBJ1-2,TRBV9,few,-,TGTGCCAGCTCAGGGTCGGCCCTCTATGGCTACACCTTC,CASSGSALYGYTF
TRBJ2-1,TRBV18,-,-,TGTGCCAGCTCACCACCGGGAAAGTCCTACAATGAGCAGTTCTTC,CASSPPGKSYNEQFF
TRBJ2-7,TRBV4-1,-,TRBD1,TGCGCCAGCAGCCAAGGGAGGGACAGGGGGAACGAGCAGTACTTC,CASSQGRDRGNEQYF
TRBJ2-2,TRBV4-2,-,-,TGTGCCAGCAGCCAAGATTCTGGCCCCACCGGGGAGCTGTTTTTT,CASSQDSGPTGELFF
TRBJ2-5,TRBV20-1,-,TRBD1,TGCAGTGCAACAGGGGCGCAAGAGACCCAGTACTTC,CSATGAQETQYF
TRBJ1-6,TRBV2,few,-,TGTGCCACCCACCTAAGCTATAATTCACCCCTCCACTTT,CATHLSYNSPLHF
TRBJ2-7,TRBV13,-,TRBD2,TGTGCCAGCAGCTTAGGACTAGCGGAGCAGGGGGAGCAGTACTTC,CASSLGLAEQGEQYF
TRBJ2-7,TRBV14,-,-,TGTGCCAGCAGCCAAGAGCCCAGGGGCGAACAGTACTTC,CASSQEPRGEQYF
TRBJ2-4,TRBV11-1,-,TRBD2,TGTGCCAGCAGCTCTCTAGCGGGAGGAGTTTCCAAAAACATTCAGTACTTC,CASSSLAGGVSKNIQYF
TRBJ2-3,TRBV28,-,TRBD1,TGTGCCAGCAGTCCCCTTCAGGGGGCGGCAGATACGCAGTATTTT,CASSPLQGAADTQYF